What follows are 7 T cell receptor beta chains derived from one specimen sequenced in a study of blood T cells in healthy people across ages. Alongside a J-beta primer mix, a sample-barcoded 5' primer served in a second PCR lasting 7 to 11 cycles. TCRdb ran MiXCR on the 5' RACE reads and lists one entry per CDR3 protein. The sample has roughly 2 million distinct CDR3 sequences, 49% seen once; the top ten hold less than 2.5%. The source material was blood. These receptors came from a middle-aged woman in good health.

The chain joins TRBV25-1 to TRBJ1-2; 7 nucleotides align to TRBD1. CDR3 length equals 15 residues. Germline V gene lookup returns CDR1 MGHDK and CDR2 SYGVNS. Trimming removed 9 bases from V and 6 bases from J; junction bases left unmatched: 16. CDR3 sequence: CASRGDDRDSHGYTF. The CDR3 DNA reads as TGTGCCAGTCGGGGAGATGACCGGGACAGCCATGGCTACACCTTC.

This chain connects TRBV6-5 to TRBJ2-7, with D unresolved. The length of the CDR3 is 15 residues. The V end lost 3 bases, the J end lost 2 bases, and 14 bases lay between the germline ends. Germline V gene data show CDR1 as MNHEY and CDR2 as SVGAGI. The CDR3 region is CASSYRTSSPYEQYF. DNA of the CDR3: TGTGCCAGCAGTTATCGGACCTCGTCCCCCTACGAGCAGTACTTC.

V is TRBV6-2 or TRBV6-3 and J is TRBJ2-7, with D tentatively TRBD1 (5 bases). The J call may be mistaken, given a closer DNA end match to TRBJ2-5. The germline V gene has CDR1 MNHEY and CDR2 SVGEGT. There are 15 residues in the CDR3. CDR3 nucleotides: TGTGCCAGCAGTTACCCTATCAGGGTTGTGGGGACCCAGTACTTC. This codes for CASSYPIRVVGTQYF.

The V call is TRBV24-1, the J call TRBJ2-1; no clear D gene. Germline CDR1 and CDR2: KGHDR and SFDVKD. This CDR3 region has 15 residues. Trimming took off 3 bases at V and 2 bases at J, with 10 bases between the two ends. The CDR3 coding sequence is TGTGCCACCAGTGATGTGGAACAGCCCTACAATGAGCAGTTCTTC. Protein product: CATSDVEQPYNEQFF.

This rearrangement joins TRBV6-2 or TRBV6-3 to TRBJ2-1; weak D call: TRBD2 (6 bases). The CDR3 is made up of 15 amino acids. The germline V gene has CDR1 MNHEY and CDR2 SVGEGT. V was shortened by 5 bases and J by 6 bases, with 17 bases between the two germline ends. CDR3 nucleotide sequence: TGTGCCAGCAGTCCTCTTATCAGGGACTCCAATGAGCAGTTCTTC. Translated, it gives CASSPLIRDSNEQFF.

This clonotype was seen only a few times. This chain uses TRBV7-2 with TRBJ2-5; unclear D gene. V was cut by 7 bases and J by 1 base, with 16 bases left in between. The CDR3 is 15 amino acids. Looked up from germline, CDR1 is SGHTA and CDR2 is FQGNSA. CDR3 nucleotide sequence: TGTGCCAGCACTCTAGGTGGAGTAGTCCAAGAGACCCAGTACTTC. It specifies CASTLGGVVQETQYF.

The chain has TRBV12-3 or TRBV12-4 and TRBJ2-4; 7 bases map to TRBD1. Judging by the DNA end, TRBJ2-7 fits better; the J call may be wrong. This CDR3 region has 13 residues. The CDR3, as DNA: TGTGCCAGCAGCCTACAGGGGTGGCACGAGCAGTACTTC. Amino acids: CASSLQGWHEQYF.